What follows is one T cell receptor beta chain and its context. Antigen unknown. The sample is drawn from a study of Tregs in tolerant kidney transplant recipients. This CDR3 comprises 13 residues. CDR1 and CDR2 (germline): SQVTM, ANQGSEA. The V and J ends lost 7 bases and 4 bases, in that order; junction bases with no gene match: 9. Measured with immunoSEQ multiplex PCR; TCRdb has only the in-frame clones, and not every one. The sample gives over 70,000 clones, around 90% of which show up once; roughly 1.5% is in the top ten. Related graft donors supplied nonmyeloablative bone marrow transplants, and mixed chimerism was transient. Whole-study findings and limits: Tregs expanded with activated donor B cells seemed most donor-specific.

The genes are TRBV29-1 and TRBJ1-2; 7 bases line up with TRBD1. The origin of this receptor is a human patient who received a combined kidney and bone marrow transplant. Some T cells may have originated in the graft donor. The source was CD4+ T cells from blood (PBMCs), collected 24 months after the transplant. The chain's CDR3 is CSAANRQGYGYTF. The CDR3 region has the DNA TGCAGCGCAGCTAATAGACAGGGCTATGGCTACACCTTC. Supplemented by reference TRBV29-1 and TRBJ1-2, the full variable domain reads SAVISQKPSRDICQRGTSLTIQCQVDSQVTMMFWYRQQPGQSLTLIATANQGSEATYESGFVIDKFPISRPNLTFSTLTVSNMSPEDSSIYLCSAANRQGYGYTFGSGTRLTVV.